The rows below give T cell receptor beta chains drawn from one sample of a study of T cell responses to AZD1222 COVID-19 vaccine. Clones were sequenced by immunoSEQ multiplex PCR, and TCRdb holds only the in-frame ones, with some missing. Among 130,000 to 150,000 clones, about 87% were seen once, and the ten largest hold over 13%. This specimen was peripheral blood, taken on day 0 of AZD1222 vaccination. The receptor set was obtained from an adult in good health. Both conserved end residues are part of each CDR3. A D gene is named only where the DNA matches it firmly. Some rows mark clone size as missing; the rest say once, few, many or name a class of expanded clone.

d_call	v_call	clone_size	j_call	cdr3_aa
-	TRBV7-8	-	TRBJ2-2	CASSSPIGLSTGELFF
-	TRBV7-6	-	TRBJ2-1	CASSSLQDGEQFF
TRBD1	TRBV5-1	once	TRBJ2-7	CASSFSNPYGTVAYEQYF
-	TRBV12-3/TRBV12-4	-	TRBJ2-5	CASSWGAETQYF
-	TRBV5-4	-	TRBJ2-3	CASTTGLPTSTDTQYF
TRBD1	TRBV7-3	-	TRBJ1-1	CASSPTGGGFGEAFF
TRBD2	TRBV9	-	TRBJ2-3	CASSVRSGGAETDTQYF
-	TRBV18	-	TRBJ1-4	CASSPPHRTNEKLFF
TRBD1	TRBV18	-	TRBJ2-1	CASSPGTGDEQFF
-	TRBV25-1	many	TRBJ1-1	CASSEWVDNTEAFF
TRBD2	TRBV24-1	-	TRBJ2-2	CATNSGVTGELFF
-	TRBV7-3	-	TRBJ1-2	CASSTLYEANYGYTF
-	TRBV18	-	TRBJ2-5	CASSRYQETQYF
TRBD1	TRBV4-3	few	TRBJ1-1	CASSQGVSRGTGLNTEAFF
-	TRBV27	once	TRBJ1-2	CASRIFGTQGDYTF
-	TRBV7-9	-	TRBJ1-1	CASSLRGPEAFF
TRBD2	TRBV5-1	-	TRBJ2-3	CASSSGLAGITDTQYF
-	TRBV6-4	-	TRBJ2-3	CASSEAGYTDTQYF
-	TRBV6-2/TRBV6-3	-	TRBJ1-6	CASSENSPLHF
-	TRBV7-2	-	TRBJ1-1	CASSSVGISQAFF
-	TRBV6-5	-	TRBJ1-3	CASSYSSQGPGNTIYF
TRBD2	TRBV5-1	-	TRBJ2-1	CASSLTVAGGYNEQFF
-	TRBV7-2	few	TRBJ2-2	CASSSASSFTGELFF
TRBD2	TRBV28	-	TRBJ2-3	CASSLEAGLGDTQYF
-	TRBV19	-	TRBJ1-5	CASRRGVGLRSNQPQHF
-	TRBV5-6	few	TRBJ1-2	CASSGRGGYTF
-	TRBV7-7	-	TRBJ2-1	CASSGDIDNEQFF
-	TRBV7-2	-	TRBJ2-2	CASSLGRTALNTGELFF
-	TRBV7-2	-	TRBJ1-6	CASSLARPNNSPLHF
-	TRBV19	few	TRBJ1-2	CASSGPLEGYTF
-	TRBV5-1	-	TRBJ1-1	CASSLNPQGTAFF
TRBD1	TRBV30	-	TRBJ2-4	CAWGPNRGDIQYF
-	TRBV11-3	-	TRBJ2-2	CASSPRGNTGELFF
-	TRBV7-9	-	TRBJ2-3	CASSTGVPASTDTQYF
-	TRBV11-1	-	TRBJ1-3	CASSLASATGNTIYF
-	TRBV7-3	-	TRBJ1-1	CASSFSGGQTEAFF
-	TRBV6-4	-	TRBJ2-3	CASSETDSTDTQYF
TRBD1	TRBV28	few	TRBJ1-1	CASVPSRTGSWNTEAFF
-	TRBV10-3	once	TRBJ1-2	CAISDGRGYTF
-	TRBV7-2	-	TRBJ2-7	CASSLGMTGIAYEQYF
-	TRBV18	-	TRBJ1-3	CASSPISIQDSGNTIYF
-	TRBV5-5	-	TRBJ2-7	CASSLGARPTEQYF
-	TRBV10-1	-	TRBJ1-3	CASSEELDSGNTIYF
TRBD2	TRBV5-1	-	TRBJ2-1	CASSPLLAGYNEQFF
TRBD1	TRBV7-6	-	TRBJ1-1	CASSSRQGMNTEAFF
TRBD1	TRBV5-4	-	TRBJ2-5	CASSLGQGSQETQYF
-	TRBV7-2	-	TRBJ1-2	CASSSPDWGYGYTF
-	TRBV7-3	-	TRBJ1-1	CASSLSQLNTEAFF
-	TRBV9	-	TRBJ2-2	CASSAAGYRELFF
-	TRBV12-3/TRBV12-4	-	TRBJ2-7	CASRSQGIHEQYF
TRBD2	TRBV4-1	-	TRBJ2-3	CASSQSRAGGTDTQYF
-	TRBV9	-	TRBJ1-4	CASSGANEKLFF
-	TRBV6-5	-	TRBJ2-7	CASSYTKGELQYF
-	TRBV11-1	-	TRBJ1-2	CASSTTGGGGYTF
-	TRBV10-3	-	TRBJ1-1	CAISTGWPAFF
TRBD1	TRBV18	-	TRBJ2-7	CASSPPSTGGYEQYF
TRBD1	TRBV7-9	-	TRBJ1-6	CASSAPSTGASSPLHF